The clone carrying this T cell receptor (beta chain) showed up just once. Seattle cases were enrolled at active infection and followed longitudinally. Authors' data handling: Amplification of reference gene primers was used by the study to estimate nucleated cell counts. Here immunoSEQ multiplex PCR was the method, and the copy in TCRdb shows in-frame clones only, minus some. D and trimming were read from the DNA, whereas the V and J calls and clone size are those reported in that table. The repertoire consists of 200,000 to 300,000 clones, with 75% to 95% occurring once and the leading ten covering approximately 2.5%. The V gene's germline CDR1 is LNHDA and CDR2 SQIVND (reference sequence). The ends were cut back, 7 bases at V and 6 bases at J, with 12 bases in the middle. The CDR3 has 12 amino acids. These data are taken from a study of blood T cell repertoires in COVID-19. Study-level information: T cells, B-cell-depleted T cells, or PBMCs provided the cDNA or gDNA that served as material.

This chain connects TRBV19 to TRBJ1-2; weak D call: TRBD1 (6 bases). The receptor comes from a person aged 18-30 years with COVID-19, enrolled during active disease. Sequencing was carried out using peripheral blood. CDR3 in amino acids: CASKQGADGYTF. The CDR3 coding sequence is TGTGCCAGTAAACAGGGAGCCGATGGCTACACCTTC.